The rows below give T cell receptor beta chains drawn from one sample of a study of CD8 T cells in Susac syndrome. TCRdb processed the immunoSEQ multiplex PCR reads anew with MiXCR; each CDR3 protein has one entry. The data hold around 270,000 distinct CDR3 sequences, with 89% observed a single time. The sample was CD8+ T cells from PBMCs. The receptor source for this set is a human donor with multiple sclerosis. Each CDR3 is given with its conserved first and last residue. D genes are given only for firm matches. Expanded clones are given a class, and other clones once, few, many or no size at all.

CDR3 DNA	CDR3 protein	D gene	V gene	J gene	clone size
TGTGCCAGCAGCTTAGGTCCCGGCGGCCAGACCCAGTACTTC	CASSLGPGGQTQYF	.	TRBV7-9	TRBJ2-5	.
TGCGCCAGCAGCCAAGATGTGACAGGGACTAATGAAAAACTGTTTTTT	CASSQDVTGTNEKLFF	TRBD1	TRBV4-3	TRBJ1-4	.
TGTGCCAGCAGCGTCGGGTCGGGGGAGCTGTTTTTT	CASSVGSGELFF	.	TRBV9	TRBJ2-2	.
TGCAGCGTGGAAAAACAGGGTCAAGATGAAAAACTGTTTTTT	CSVEKQGQDEKLFF	.	TRBV29-1	TRBJ1-4	.
TGTGCCAGCAGCGGGCAGGGCTCCTACAATGAGCAGTTCTTC	CASSGQGSYNEQFF	.	TRBV9	TRBJ2-1	few
TGTGCCTGGAGTGGGACTAGCGGGGGCCACTACGAGCAGTACTTC	CAWSGTSGGHYEQYF	TRBD2	TRBV30	TRBJ2-7	.
TGTGCCAGCAACACAAGCGGGAGGGCCGCGTTTGAGCAGTACTTC	CASNTSGRAAFEQYF	TRBD2	TRBV9	TRBJ2-7	once
TGTGCCAGCAGCACAGGTTTATGGACCTACGAGCAGTACTTC	CASSTGLWTYEQYF	.	TRBV28	TRBJ2-7	.
TGTGCCAGCATCTCTGGGCAGGGCACTGAAGCTTTCTTT	CASISGQGTEAFF	.	TRBV7-9	TRBJ1-1	.
TGTGCCAGCAGCTTAACGACAGGGTCCGAGCAGTACTTC	CASSLTTGSEQYF	TRBD1	TRBV7-3	TRBJ2-7	.
TGTGCCAGCAGCTTAGGCTACACACACCAGAAGTACTTC	CASSLGYTHQKYF	.	TRBV13	TRBJ2-7	.
TGTGCCAGCAGCCCCCCCCCGGGCTTATCGAACACCGGGGAGCTGTTTTTT	CASSPPPGLSNTGELFF	.	TRBV7-6	TRBJ2-2	once
TGTGCCAGCAGTTACTCGACGAACAGGAAAGGTTACTCCTACAATGAGCAGTTCTTC	CASSYSTNRKGYSYNEQFF	.	TRBV6-2/TRBV6-3	TRBJ2-1	.
TGTGCCAGCAGGCCGCTGGGCCTGACAGATACGCAGTATTTT	CASRPLGLTDTQYF	.	TRBV12-3/TRBV12-4	TRBJ2-3	.
TGTGCCAGCAGTTTTTCGGGTTACAATGAGCAGTTCTTC	CASSFSGYNEQFF	.	TRBV12-3/TRBV12-4	TRBJ2-1	few
TGCAGTGCTAGAGATATGCATTATGGAACCTACAATCAGCCCCAGCATTTT	CSARDMHYGTYNQPQHF	.	TRBV20-1	TRBJ1-5	.
TGTGCCAGCAGTGACTCGGCTAGCGGGAGCCATGAGCAGTTCTTC	CASSDSASGSHEQFF	TRBD2	TRBV6-4	TRBJ2-1	.
TGTGCCAGCAGCGTCCGGGATTTCACCGGGGAGCTGTTTTTT	CASSVRDFTGELFF	.	TRBV9	TRBJ2-2	.
TGCAGCACCCCCCGGGTAGCGGGCTCAAATGAGCAGTTCTTC	CSTPRVAGSNEQFF	TRBD2	TRBV29-1	TRBJ2-1	.
TGTGCCAGCAGTTTATCTGGGACAGGGTTCTACGAGCAGTACTTC	CASSLSGTGFYEQYF	TRBD1	TRBV27	TRBJ2-7	.
TGTGCCAGCAGTTTCCGGGGGAACACTGAAGCTTTCTTT	CASSFRGNTEAFF	.	TRBV28	TRBJ1-1	.
TGTGCCAGCAGACCCACCGGGACTAGCGGCCCGAACACCGGGGAGCTGTTTTTT	CASRPTGTSGPNTGELFF	TRBD2	TRBV28	TRBJ2-2	.
TGTGCCAGCAGCGAAGCGGACTCTTATGGGGCTGAAGCTTTCTTT	CASSEADSYGAEAFF	.	TRBV6-1	TRBJ1-1	.
TGTGCCAGCAGCTACGGCGGCTACGGCGAGCAGTACTTC	CASSYGGYGEQYF	.	TRBV6-2/TRBV6-3	TRBJ2-7	.
TGTGCCAGCAGACAAGATACAGGGGGCAGAAAGACCCAGTACTTC	CASRQDTGGRKTQYF	TRBD1	TRBV3-1	TRBJ2-5	.
TGTGCCAGCAGCCCTCAGGGGTCGAGCTCCTACGAGCAGTACTTC	CASSPQGSSSYEQYF	.	TRBV14	TRBJ2-7	.
TGTGCCAGTAGTACACGGACAGGACATACTGAAGCTTTCTTT	CASSTRTGHTEAFF	TRBD1	TRBV19	TRBJ1-1	.
TGTGCCAGCAGACCAGGACTAGCGGCCGCAAGCTCCTACGAGCAGTACTTC	CASRPGLAAASSYEQYF	TRBD2	TRBV28	TRBJ2-7	few
TGTGCCAGCAGCTTGGGTTGGGGTACCGGGGAGCTGTTTTTT	CASSLGWGTGELFF	.	TRBV7-3	TRBJ2-2	.
TGCGCCAGCAGCCAAATCGGGACGAACACTGAAGCTTTCTTT	CASSQIGTNTEAFF	.	TRBV4-1	TRBJ1-1	.
TGCGCCAGCAGCCAAGGGGACCCAAGCTCCTACGAGCAGTACTTC	CASSQGDPSSYEQYF	.	TRBV4-3	TRBJ2-7	.
TGTGCCAGCAGCCAAGTAACTAGCGGGAGATCCCCGAACACCGGGGAGCTGTTTTTT	CASSQVTSGRSPNTGELFF	TRBD2	TRBV3-1	TRBJ2-2	once
TGTGCCACCAGCAGAGATCTCTTGGGGCAGGACACTCAAAAACTGTTTTTT	CATSRDLLGQDTQKLFF	.	TRBV15	TRBJ1-4	.
TGTGCCAGTAGTCCCTTGGGGAACACTGAAGCTTTCTTT	CASSPLGNTEAFF	.	TRBV19	TRBJ1-1	.
TGTGCCAGCAGCGCCCTAGTCCCCGGGGAGCTGTTTTTT	CASSALVPGELFF	.	TRBV9	TRBJ2-2	.
TGTGCCAGCAGCCGGACAGGGCGTTACTACGAGCAGTACTTC	CASSRTGRYYEQYF	TRBD1	TRBV13	TRBJ2-7	.
TGCGCCAGCAGCCAAGTGGGGGGGCCCAATACGCAGTATTTT	CASSQVGGPNTQYF	.	TRBV4-1	TRBJ2-3	.
TGTGCCAGCAGCATGGCCGGGGGGCCGCACGGCTACACCTTC	CASSMAGGPHGYTF	.	TRBV7-8	TRBJ1-2	.
TGTGCCAGCAGTTTAGGGCTAGCGGGAGAAATGGGTTATAGTGAGCAGTTCTTC	CASSLGLAGEMGYSEQFF	TRBD2	TRBV12-3/TRBV12-4	TRBJ2-1	once
TGCGCCAGCAGCTCGACAGTTGGTACTGAAGCTTTCTTT	CASSSTVGTEAFF	.	TRBV5-1	TRBJ1-1	.
TGTGCCTGGAGCCCTAGCGGGGGGCCCGCAGATACGCAGTATTTT	CAWSPSGGPADTQYF	TRBD2	TRBV30	TRBJ2-3	.
TGTGCCTGGAGTATGGGTAGCGGGAACACCGGGGAGCTGTTTTTT	CAWSMGSGNTGELFF	.	TRBV30	TRBJ2-2	.
TGTGCCAGCAGTTCCCCAAGCCAAAGCAATCAGCCCCAGCATTTT	CASSSPSQSNQPQHF	.	TRBV6-2/TRBV6-3	TRBJ1-5	once
TGTGCCAGCAGCGCCATCGGGGGAACCTACGAGCAGTACTTC	CASSAIGGTYEQYF	.	TRBV7-9	TRBJ2-7	.
TGTGCCAGCAGCGGGGGCCCTGCTAGCACAGATACGCAGTATTTT	CASSGGPASTDTQYF	.	TRBV5-5	TRBJ2-3	.
TGTGCCAGCAGCTCAGCGAACTCCAAGGGAGTAGATCTCTACGAGCAGTACTTC	CASSSANSKGVDLYEQYF	.	TRBV7-9	TRBJ2-7	.
TGTGCCAGCACTGAGGGGACAGCGAATGAGCAGTTCTTC	CASTEGTANEQFF	TRBD1	TRBV6-5	TRBJ2-1	.
TGTGCCACCAGCGACGTGGTGGCGGGAGAGCAGTTCTTC	CATSDVVAGEQFF	.	TRBV24-1	TRBJ2-1	.
TGTGCCAGTAGGGGAACACCGAATCAGCCCCAGCATTTT	CASRGTPNQPQHF	.	TRBV19	TRBJ1-5	few
TGTGCCAGCAGCTTGGCCCGGAGCGGGAGCTTGAGCACAGATACGCAGTATTTT	CASSLARSGSLSTDTQYF	TRBD2	TRBV5-6	TRBJ2-3	.
TGTGCCAGCAGCCGGGGCAACACCGGGGAGCTGTTTTTT	CASSRGNTGELFF	.	TRBV11-2	TRBJ2-2	.
TGCGCCAGCAGCCAAGCCCCCCCGGGACTAGCGGGAGCGGCAGATACGCAGTATTTT	CASSQAPPGLAGAADTQYF	TRBD2	TRBV4-3	TRBJ2-3	.